This T cell receptor (beta chain) originates from a study of cytomegalovirus exposure and HLA in healthy donors. Regarding the study as a whole: According to reports, the classifier identified cytomegalovirus status with high specificity and sensitivity. Confirmation was obtained in vitro that a few CMV-associated chains are specific for CMV antigens. CMV serostatus was the only recorded immune exposure for donors. The listing of 150 to 200 TCR beta chains classed them as cytomegalovirus-associated.

With regard to this clone: Its target is not known.

Germline assignment: CDR1 LGHNT and CDR2 FRNRAP. The trim removed 6 bases at V and 3 bases at J, leaving 12 bases unmatched. There are 16 residues in the CDR3. The primer mix had 60 Vbeta and 13 Jbeta primers. Data came from immunoSEQ multiplex PCR; TCRdb stores just in-frame clones and leaves some out. In the table there are about 190,000 clones, about 80% of which are singletons. The receptor was derived from a woman between 25 and 40 years old in good health and CMV-seropositive. The sequencing input was PBMCs. The chain carries TRBV12-5 and TRBJ2-3; 7 nucleotides align to TRBD1. This CDR3 reads CASGRSGGTGTDTQYF. CDR3 in DNA: TGTGCTAGTGGCCGGTCAGGGGGTACCGGGACAGATACGCAGTATTTT.